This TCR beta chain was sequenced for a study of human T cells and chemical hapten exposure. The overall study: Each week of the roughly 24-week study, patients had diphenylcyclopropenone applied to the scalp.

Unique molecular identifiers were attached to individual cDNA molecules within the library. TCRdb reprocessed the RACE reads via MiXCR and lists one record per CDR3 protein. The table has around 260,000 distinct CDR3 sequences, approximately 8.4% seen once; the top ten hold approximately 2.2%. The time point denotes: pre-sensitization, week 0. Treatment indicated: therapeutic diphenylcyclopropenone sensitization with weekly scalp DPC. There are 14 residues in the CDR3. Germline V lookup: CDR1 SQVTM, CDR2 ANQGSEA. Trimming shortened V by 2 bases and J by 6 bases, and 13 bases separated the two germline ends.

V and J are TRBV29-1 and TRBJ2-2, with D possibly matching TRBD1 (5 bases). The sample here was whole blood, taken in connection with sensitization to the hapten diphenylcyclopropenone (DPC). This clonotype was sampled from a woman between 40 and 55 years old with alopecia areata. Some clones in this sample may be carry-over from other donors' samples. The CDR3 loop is CSVEPGPLPGELFF. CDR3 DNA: TGCAGCGTTGAACCAGGGCCCCTCCCCGGGGAGCTGTTTTTT.